One sample yielded the 4 T cell receptor beta chains listed below, sequenced in a study of the immune and genomic landscape of osteosarcoma. Sequenced by immunoSEQ multiplex PCR; TCRdb stores in-frame clones only, minus some. The table has about 5,900 clones, 60% to 80% seen once. The post-treatment osteosarcoma tumors were primary, local recurrence or metastasis specimens from poor-prognosis patients. Sequences were obtained from osteosarcoma tumor tissue from the lung. The source is a human donor with osteosarcoma.

The chain recombines TRBV4-2 with TRBJ1-4; D perhaps matches TRBD1 (5 bases). Germline lookup yields CDR1 LGHNA and CDR2 YNFKEQ. This CDR3 has 15 amino acids. The V gene lost 0 bases and the J gene lost 5 bases, with 10 bases spanning the gap. The chain's CDR3 is CASSQDSDKNEKLFF. CDR3 bases: TGTGCCAGCAGCCAAGATTCGGACAAGAATGAAAAACTGTTTTTT.

The chain employs TRBV28 and TRBJ2-7; 7 bases agree with TRBD2. V shed 3 bases and J 4 bases; nucleotides not matched to a gene: 6. Germline CDR1 reads MDHEN; CDR2 reads SYDVKM. The CDR3 contains 14 residues. CDR3 sequence: CASSLSQGGYEQYF. The CDR3 DNA reads as TGTGCCAGCAGTTTGAGTCAGGGAGGGTACGAGCAGTACTTC.

The rearrangement links TRBV7-2 to TRBJ1-3, with D uncertain. The CDR3 is 17 residues long. Trimming took off 5 bases at V and 0 bases at J, with 17 bases between the two ends. Germline CDR1 is SGHTA and CDR2 is FQGNSA. CDR3 loop: CASSPHDRAPSGNTIYF. As DNA, the CDR3 is TGTGCCAGCAGCCCTCACGACCGAGCCCCCTCTGGAAACACCATATATTTT.

The sample holds a few counts of this clone. This chain uses TRBV18 with TRBJ1-1, with D perhaps matching TRBD1 (6 bases). This CDR3 has 19 amino acids. In germline, CDR1 is KGHSH, CDR2 LQKENI. V lost 2 bases and J 1 base, leaving 23 bases between the germline ends. The CDR3 DNA sequence: TGTGCCAGCTCACCATTATTTCAGGGGAGTTTAGGGAAGAACACTGAAGCTTTCTTT. Protein sequence: CASSPLFQGSLGKNTEAFF.